Included here is one T cell receptor (beta chain) sequence, with context. The data originate from a study of blood T cell repertoires in COVID-19. Study as a whole: The study drew acute and convalescent COVID-19 samples from the United States, Italy and Spain. Sample material is recorded as cDNA or gDNA derived from T cells, B-cell-depleted T cells, or PBMCs.

CDR3 length: 12 amino acids. V was clipped by 3 bases and J by 5 bases; unmatched bases: 3. From germline, CDR1 is SQVTM and CDR2 ANQGSEA. Under the authors' procedure: Reference gene primer amplification in the assay estimated nucleated cell counts. TCRdb keeps only in-frame clones here, not all; method: immunoSEQ multiplex PCR. The V and J calls and clone size come from that table; D and trimming were worked out from the DNA. The sample has about 280,000 clones; about 83% are singletons. The sample was peripheral blood. The chain has TRBV29-1 and TRBJ2-7, with TRBD1 matching 8 bases. The sequence was collected from a woman between 45 and 60 years old who had recovered from COVID-19. The CDR3 DNA follows: TGCAGCGTTGAGGGACAGGTCAACGAGCAGTACTTC. It specifies CSVEGQVNEQYF.